These 23 T cell receptor beta chains share one sample of origin, sequenced in a study of PD-1 blockade in mismatch repair-deficient tumors. Sequencing used immunoSEQ multiplex PCR; TCRdb keeps in-frame clones, though not all of them. The sample yields roughly 38,000 clones, over 70% seen once. The sequenced sample was PBMCs, obtained roughly 40 weeks after starting pembrolizumab. Receptor source: an adult with mismatch repair-deficient cancer.

The chain is built from TRBV6-5 and TRBJ2-5; TRBD2 agrees at 15 bases. Germline-derived CDR1 and CDR2 are MNHEY and SVGAGI. With V trimmed by 5 bases and J by 13 bases, 8 bases remained unmatched. The CDR3 runs 14 residues. CDR3 nucleotide sequence: TGTGCCAGCAGTCGGGGGACTAGCGGGAGGAGTCCGTACTTC. Its translation is CASSRGTSGRSPYF.

The chain is built from TRBV7-2 and TRBJ1-4; TRBD1 is a possible D gene (5 bases). CDR3 size: 15 residues. Deletions cut 2 bases from V and 0 bases from J, with 7 bases between. Germline CDR1 and CDR2: SGHTA and FQGNSA. DNA of the CDR3: TGTGCCAGCAGCTTATTCAGGGCAACTAATGAAAAACTGTTTTTT. Protein sequence: CASSLFRATNEKLFF.

The genes are TRBV5-1 and TRBJ2-3, with D maybe TRBD2 (6 bases). V was clipped by 7 bases and J by 0 bases, with 15 bases between them. Germline V lookup: CDR1 SGHRS, CDR2 YFSETQ. This CDR3 has 15 residues. CDR3: CASSSGGVSTDTQYF. Written as DNA, the CDR3 is TGCGCCAGCTCCAGTGGCGGGGTAAGCACAGATACGCAGTATTTT.

The chain joins TRBV7-9 to TRBJ2-2, with D possibly TRBD2 on 5 matching bases. Germline V lookup: CDR1 SEHNR, CDR2 FQNEAQ (reference sequence). V lost 3 bases, J lost 1 base, and 9 bases lay in between. The CDR3 has 15 residues. The CDR3 coding sequence is TGTGCCAGCAGCTTCGACTACCAGAACACCGGGGAGCTGTTTTTT. Translation gives CASSFDYQNTGELFF.

The chain uses TRBV7-9 and TRBJ2-1; D is possibly TRBD2 (6 bases). This CDR3 has 17 residues. The V gene lost 5 bases and the J gene lost 4 bases, with 21 bases spanning the gap. The germline CDR1 and CDR2 sequences are SEHNR and FQNEAQ (reference sequence). The CDR3 DNA sequence: TGTGCCAGCAGCCCGCCGGAGGGGAGACTTCTTTACAATGAGCAGTTCTTC. Translating it yields CASSPPEGRLLYNEQFF.

The chain joins TRBV6-5 to TRBJ1-1, with D perhaps matching TRBD1 (6 bases). The V gene's germline CDR1 is MNHEY and CDR2 SVGAGI. This CDR3 is 14 amino acids long. Trimming took 0 bases from V and 3 from J, leaving 8 bases between them. CDR3 coding DNA: TGTGCCAGCAGTTACTCGCCAGGGGACACTGAAGCTTTCTTT. Protein product: CASSYSPGDTEAFF.

This chain joins TRBV27 and TRBJ2-7; D remains unclear. Germline CDR1 reads MNHEY; CDR2 reads SMNVEV (reference sequence). This CDR3 has 12 amino acids. V shed 3 bases and J shed 11 bases, with 14 bases lying between them. CDR3 region: CASSFVNGHEYF. For the CDR3, the DNA is TGTGCCAGCAGTTTCGTCAACGGTCATGAGTACTTC.

The V and J genes are TRBV28 and TRBJ1-5; D may be TRBD1 (5 bases). V was trimmed by 2 bases and J by 0 bases, leaving 20 bases between them. The germline V gene encodes CDR1 MDHEN and CDR2 SYDVKM. This CDR3 contains 19 residues. In DNA form, the CDR3 reads TGTGCCAGCAGTTTAAGGGCCGTTAGACAGATCTTTAGCAATCAGCCCCAGCATTTT. This translates into CASSLRAVRQIFSNQPQHF.

The chain carries TRBV27 and TRBJ2-1; the match to TRBD2 covers 8 bases. CDR3 length: 18 amino acids. Trimming removed 2 bases from V and 0 bases from J; junction bases left unmatched: 9. CDR1 is MNHEY and CDR2 is SMNVEV in the germline V gene (reference sequence). The CDR3 coding sequence is TGTGCCAGCAGTTTAATGTCTAGCGGGTACCTCTCCTACAATGAGCAGTTCTTC. Encoded protein: CASSLMSSGYLSYNEQFF.

The V call is TRBV18, the J call TRBJ2-7, with TRBD2 matching 8 bases. The CDR3 loop spans 16 amino acids. Germline V lookup: CDR1 KGHSH, CDR2 LQKENI. The junction had 8 bases not matched to a gene; V was cut back by 3 bases and J by 1 base. CDR3 coding DNA: TGTGCCAGCTCACCTCCCGCCCCGGGAGGGTCCTACGAGCAGTACTTC. Protein: CASSPPAPGGSYEQYF.

The chain recombines TRBV6-5 with TRBJ1-2; maybe TRBD1 (5 bases). Per germline, CDR1 MNHEY and CDR2 SVGAGI. V was trimmed by 10 bases and J by 7 bases, leaving 13 bases between them. The CDR3 has 11 amino acids. In nucleotides, the CDR3 is TGTGCCACGGGGGGGAACGGTGGCTACACCTTC. This codes for CATGGNGGYTF.

The chain combines TRBV15 with TRBJ2-1; 13 bases line up with TRBD2. The ends lost 11 bases at V and 9 bases at J; junction bases unmatched: 7. This CDR3 is built from 13 residues. Per the germline V gene, CDR1 is LNHNV and CDR2 is YYDKDF (reference sequence). The CDR3 here is CASRLAGGGEQFF. CDR3 bases: TGTGCCTCAAGACTAGCGGGAGGAGGTGAGCAGTTCTTC.

The gene calls are TRBV7-9 and TRBJ2-1, with 7 bases fitting TRBD2. This CDR3 comprises 17 residues. Trimming took 4 bases from V and 0 from J; bases not matched to a gene: 9. CDR1 is SEHNR and CDR2 is FQNEAQ in the germline V gene (reference sequence). The CDR3 is CASSSMTSSSSYNEQFF. The CDR3 DNA reads TGTGCCAGCAGCTCGATGACTAGCAGCAGCTCCTACAATGAGCAGTTCTTC.

The gene calls are TRBV29-1 and TRBJ1-2, with TRBD1 matching 8 bases. V lost 4 bases, J lost 3 bases, and 4 bases stayed unmatched. Germline CDR1 and CDR2: SQVTM and ANQGSEA. The CDR3 extends over 13 amino acids. CDR3 sequence: CSVGTGWDYGYTF. The CDR3, as DNA: TGCAGCGTTGGGACAGGGTGGGACTATGGCTACACCTTC. The full variable domain, its missing parts supplied by reference TRBV29-1 and TRBJ1-2, is SAVISQKPSRDICQRGTSLTIQCQVDSQVTMMFWYRQQPGQSLTLIATANQGSEATYESGFVIDKFPISRPNLTFSTLTVSNMSPEDSSIYLCSVGTGWDYGYTFGSGTRLTVV.

This sequence joins TRBV6-1 and TRBJ1-2, with D possibly TRBD1 on 6 matching bases. The CDR3 runs 15 residues. From germline, CDR1 is MNHNS and CDR2 SASEGT. The V end was cut by 0 bases, the J end by 4 bases, with 12 bases between. CDR3 protein: CASSEALGAVYGYTF. The CDR3 bases are TGTGCCAGCAGTGAAGCGCTGGGGGCCGTCTATGGCTACACCTTC.

This clone came up a few times. The chain is built from TRBV13 and TRBJ2-4; the match to TRBD2 covers 8 bases. After removal of 4 bases from V and 13 bases from J, the junction contained 18 bases not matched to a gene. CDR1 is PRHDT, CDR2 FYEKMQ, per germline (reference sequence). The CDR3 consists of 16 residues. CDR3 in amino acids: CASSSLGGLVLSGQYF. CDR3 DNA: TGTGCCAGCAGCTCCCTGGGGGGACTAGTCTTGTCGGGCCAGTACTTC.

The rearrangement uses TRBV28 and TRBJ2-6; D unresolved. Germline V gene sequence: CDR1 MDHEN, CDR2 SYDVKM. The CDR3 has 15 amino acids. V dropped 2 bases and J dropped 1 base, with 6 bases sitting between them. The CDR3 DNA reads as TGTGCCAGCAGTTTAGCCGGGTCTGGGGCCAACGTCCTGACTTTC. Its translation is CASSLAGSGANVLTF.

The rearrangement links TRBV28 to TRBJ1-2; D ambiguous. This CDR3 spans 12 amino acids. Trimming cost V 2 bases and J 3 bases, with 4 bases left between them. CDR1 is MDHEN, CDR2 SYDVKM, per germline. The CDR3 loop reads CASSLSDYGYTF. Written as DNA, the CDR3 is TGTGCCAGCAGTTTAAGCGACTATGGCTACACCTTC.

The V gene is TRBV5-6, the J gene TRBJ1-2, with TRBD1 matching 10 bases. Germline V gene sequence: CDR1 SGHDT, CDR2 YYEEEE. CDR3 length: 16 residues. Trimming at V came to 0 bases and at J to 4 bases, leaving 6 bases not matched to a gene. CDR3 sequence (DNA): TGTGCCAGCAGCTTGGAGACAGGGGGCGCGGGCTATGGCTACACCTTC. As protein: CASSLETGGAGYGYTF.

The chain has TRBV6-1 and TRBJ1-6; 7 bases fit TRBD1. J lost 7 bases, V lost 5 bases, and 8 bases had no gene match. CDR1 and CDR2 (germline): MNHNS, SASEGT. The CDR3 runs 15 residues. CDR3 in amino acids: CASSLNRDSNSPLHF. In nucleotides, the CDR3 is TGTGCCAGCAGTCTTAACCGGGACAGCAATTCACCCCTCCACTTT.

The chain couples TRBV7-9 to TRBJ1-4; 8 bases line up with TRBD1. Germline V gene sequence: CDR1 SEHNR, CDR2 FQNEAQ (reference sequence). The CDR3 contains 16 residues. Germline trimming cut 5 bases from V and 8 bases from J; bases unmatched to any gene: 13. The CDR3 spells CASSNTQGAGEEKLFF. In nucleotides, the CDR3 is TGTGCCAGCAGCAATACCCAGGGGGCGGGAGAAGAAAAACTGTTTTTT.

The chain combines TRBV7-9 with TRBJ2-2, with D perhaps TRBD2 (6 bases). CDR1 and CDR2 from the germline V gene are SEHNR and FQNEAQ (reference sequence). V was shortened by 7 bases and J by 7 bases, with 19 bases between the two germline ends. This CDR3 has 15 amino acids. The CDR3 is CASTPGTPVFGELFF. In nucleotides, the CDR3 is TGTGCCAGCACACCCGGGACTCCCGTTTTCGGGGAGCTGTTTTTT.

The CDR3 DNA follows: TGTGCCAGCAGCTTATGGGGGGATAGCAATCAGCCCCAGCATTTT. The encoded protein is CASSLWGDSNQPQHF. The genes are TRBV7-2 and TRBJ1-5; a possible D gene is TRBD1 (5 bases). CDR1 and CDR2 from the germline V gene are SGHTA and FQGNSA. There are 15 residues in the CDR3. The V gene lost 2 bases and the J gene lost 0 bases, with 8 bases spanning the gap. Variable domain in full (rest from reference TRBV7-2 and TRBJ1-5): GAGVSQSPSNKVTEKGKDVELRCDPISGHTALYWYRQSLGQGLEFLIYFQGNSAPDKSGLPSDRFSAERTGGSVSTLTIQRTQQEDSAVYLCASSLWGDSNQPQHFGDGTRLSIL.